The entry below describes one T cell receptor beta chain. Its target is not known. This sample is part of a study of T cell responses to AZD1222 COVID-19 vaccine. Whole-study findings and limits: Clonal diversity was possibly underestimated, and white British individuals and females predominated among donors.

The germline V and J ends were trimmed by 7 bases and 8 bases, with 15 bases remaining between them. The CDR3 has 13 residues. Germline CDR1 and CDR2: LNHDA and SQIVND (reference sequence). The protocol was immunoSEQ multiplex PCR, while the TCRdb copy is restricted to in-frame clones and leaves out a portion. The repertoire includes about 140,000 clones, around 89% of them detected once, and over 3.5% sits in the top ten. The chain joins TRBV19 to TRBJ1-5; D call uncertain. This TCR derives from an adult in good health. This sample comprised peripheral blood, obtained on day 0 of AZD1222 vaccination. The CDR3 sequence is CASKERPVEPQHF. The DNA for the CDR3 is TGTGCCAGTAAGGAGCGACCCGTCGAGCCCCAGCATTTT.